The 7 T cell receptor beta chains presented below share a single source sample, sequenced in a study of blood T cell repertoires in COVID-19. Clones were sequenced by immunoSEQ multiplex PCR, and TCRdb holds only the in-frame ones, with some missing. The data hold 360,000 or so clones, with almost 90% observed a single time. The specimen was peripheral blood. Every receptor here comes from a man between 18 and 35 years old with active or convalescent COVID-19.

The chain joins TRBV19 to TRBJ2-3; 14 bases align to TRBD2. Trimming removed 5 bases from V and 2 bases from J; junction bases left unmatched: 3. The germline V gene encodes CDR1 LNHDA and CDR2 SQIVND (reference sequence). The CDR3 contains 16 residues. CDR3: CASSPTSGGATDTQYF. The CDR3 DNA reads as TGTGCCAGTAGTCCGACTAGCGGGGGGGCCACAGATACGCAGTATTTT.

The chain joins TRBV27 to TRBJ2-7; 12 bases line up with TRBD2. The CDR3 covers 15 residues. V was clipped by 3 bases and J by 4 bases; unmatched bases: 4. Germline V CDR1 and CDR2: MNHEY, SMNVEV (reference sequence). The CDR3 sequence is CASSLLAGGIYEQYF. In DNA form, the CDR3 reads TGTGCCAGCAGTTTGCTAGCGGGGGGGATATACGAGCAGTACTTC.

The V call is TRBV7-3, the J call TRBJ1-1; TRBD1 aligns across 7 bases. CDR1 SGHTA and CDR2 FQGTGA come from the germline V gene. This CDR3 comprises 14 residues. Trimming removed 4 bases from V and 4 bases from J; junction bases left unmatched: 6. CDR3 nucleotide sequence: TGTGCCAGCAGCTGGGACCGGGACAGCACTGAAGCTTTCTTT. This encodes CASSWDRDSTEAFF.

The gene calls are TRBV29-1 and TRBJ1-1; 7 bases fit TRBD1. Germline loops: CDR1 SQVTM, CDR2 ANQGSEA. This CDR3 region has 13 residues. J was trimmed by 4 bases and V by 2 bases; bases with no gene match: 4. The CDR3 coding sequence is TGCAGCGTTGAACTTGGACAGGTCACTGAAGCTTTCTTT. Translated: CSVELGQVTEAFF.

The gene calls are TRBV4-1 and TRBJ2-7; D is unresolved. This CDR3 has 14 amino acids. The germline gives CDR1 MGHRA, CDR2 YSYEKL. Trimming cost V 1 base and J 3 bases, with 10 bases left between them. This CDR3 is CASSQGYSYYEQYF. CDR3 bases: TGCGCCAGCAGCCAAGGATATTCCTACTACGAGCAGTACTTC.

V and J are TRBV11-2 and TRBJ1-2, with D possibly TRBD1 on 5 matching bases. CDR3 length equals 13 residues. V was trimmed by 0 bases and J by 10 bases, leaving 12 bases between them. Germline V gene lookup returns CDR1 SGHAT and CDR2 FQNNGV. CDR3 sequence (DNA): TGTGCCAGCAGCTTAGATACTTACAGGAACTACACCTTC. This codes for CASSLDTYRNYTF. The full variable domain, in which reference TRBV11-2 and TRBJ1-2 provide the parts outside the CDR3, is EAGVAQSPRYKIIEKRQSVAFWCNPISGHATLYWYQQILGQGPKLLIQFQNNGVVDDSQLPKDRFSAERLKGVDSTLKIQPAKLEDSAVYLCASSLDTYRNYTFGSGTRLTVV.

The V and J genes are TRBV9 and TRBJ2-2; 7 bases are a match to TRBD2. Trimming cost V 3 bases and J 4 bases; bases outside gene matches: 6. This CDR3 is built from 15 residues. CDR1 and CDR2 (germline): SGDLS, YYNGEE. This CDR3 reads CASSALGGTTGELFF. CDR3 bases: TGTGCCAGCAGCGCCCTGGGGGGGACCACCGGGGAGCTGTTTTTT.